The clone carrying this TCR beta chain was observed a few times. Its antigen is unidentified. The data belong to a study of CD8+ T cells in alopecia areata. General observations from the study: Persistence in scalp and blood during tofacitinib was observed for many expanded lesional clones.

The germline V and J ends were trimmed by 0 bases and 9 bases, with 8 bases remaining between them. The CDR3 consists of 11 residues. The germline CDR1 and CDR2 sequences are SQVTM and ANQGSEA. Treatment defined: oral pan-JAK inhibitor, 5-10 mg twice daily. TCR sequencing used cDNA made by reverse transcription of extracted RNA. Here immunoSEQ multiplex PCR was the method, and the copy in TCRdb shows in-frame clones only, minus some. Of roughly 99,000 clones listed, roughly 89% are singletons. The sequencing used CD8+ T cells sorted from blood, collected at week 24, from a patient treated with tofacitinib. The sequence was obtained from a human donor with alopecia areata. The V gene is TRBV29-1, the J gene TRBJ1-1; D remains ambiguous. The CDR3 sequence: CSVEDNLQAFF. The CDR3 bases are TGCAGCGTTGAAGACAACCTGCAAGCTTTCTTT.